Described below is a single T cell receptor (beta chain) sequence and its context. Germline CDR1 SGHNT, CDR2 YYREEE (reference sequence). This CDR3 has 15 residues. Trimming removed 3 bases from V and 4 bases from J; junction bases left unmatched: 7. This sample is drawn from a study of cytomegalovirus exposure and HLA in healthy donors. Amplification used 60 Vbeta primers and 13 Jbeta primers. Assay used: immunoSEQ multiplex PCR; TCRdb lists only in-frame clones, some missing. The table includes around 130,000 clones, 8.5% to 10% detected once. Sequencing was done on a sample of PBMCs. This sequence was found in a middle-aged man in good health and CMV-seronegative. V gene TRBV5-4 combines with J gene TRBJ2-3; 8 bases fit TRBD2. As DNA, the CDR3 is TGTGCCAGCAGCTCAGGGACTAGTAGCTCAGATACGCAGTATTTT. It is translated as CASSSGTSSSDTQYF.